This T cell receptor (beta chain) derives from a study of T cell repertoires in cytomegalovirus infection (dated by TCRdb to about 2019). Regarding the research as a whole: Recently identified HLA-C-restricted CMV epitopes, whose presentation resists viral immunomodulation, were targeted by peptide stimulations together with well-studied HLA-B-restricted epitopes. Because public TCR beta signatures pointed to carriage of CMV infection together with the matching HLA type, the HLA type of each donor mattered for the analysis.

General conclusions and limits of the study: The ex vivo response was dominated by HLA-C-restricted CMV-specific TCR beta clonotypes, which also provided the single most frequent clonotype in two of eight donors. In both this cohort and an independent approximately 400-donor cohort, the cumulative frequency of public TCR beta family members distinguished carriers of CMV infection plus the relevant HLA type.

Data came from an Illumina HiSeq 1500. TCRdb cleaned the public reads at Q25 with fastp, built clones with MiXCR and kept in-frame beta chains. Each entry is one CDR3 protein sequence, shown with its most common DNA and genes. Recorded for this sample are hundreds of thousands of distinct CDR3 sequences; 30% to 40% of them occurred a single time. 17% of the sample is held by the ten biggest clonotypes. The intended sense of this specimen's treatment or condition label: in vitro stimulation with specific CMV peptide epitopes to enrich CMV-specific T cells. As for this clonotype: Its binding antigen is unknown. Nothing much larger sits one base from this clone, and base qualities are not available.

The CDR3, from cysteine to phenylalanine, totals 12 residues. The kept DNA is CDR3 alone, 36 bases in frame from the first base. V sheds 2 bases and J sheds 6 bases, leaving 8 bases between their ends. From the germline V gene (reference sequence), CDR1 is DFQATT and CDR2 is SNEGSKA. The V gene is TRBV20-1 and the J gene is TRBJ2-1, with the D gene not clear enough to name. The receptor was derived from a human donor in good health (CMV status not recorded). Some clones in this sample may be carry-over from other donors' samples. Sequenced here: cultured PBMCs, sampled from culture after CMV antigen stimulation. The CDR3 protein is CSARIGPNEQFF. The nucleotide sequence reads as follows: TGCAGTGCTAGAATAGGTCCCAATGAGCAGTTCTTC.